Presented here are 21 T cell receptor beta chains from one specimen sequenced in a study of blood T cell repertoires in COVID-19. Assay: immunoSEQ multiplex PCR; the TCRdb copy retains only in-frame clones and omits some. The sample lists about 48,000 clones; approximately 85% were seen once. The sequencing input was peripheral blood. The receptors were gathered from a human donor in a cohort sampled during active COVID-19. The donor label of this sample is uncertain.

This clone was recorded only once. J is TRBJ2-7 and V is TRBV28, with TRBD1 matching 11 bases. Germline-derived CDR1 and CDR2 are MDHEN and SYDVKM. With 8 bases clipped from V and 4 bases from J, the junction kept 7 bases outside the gene matches. The CDR3 loop spans 14 amino acids. CDR3 sequence (DNA): TGTGCCAGCGCCGGGACAGGGGGGAAGTACGAGCAGTACTTC. Its translation is CASAGTGGKYEQYF.

This chain links TRBV7-2 with TRBJ2-3; 15 bases are a match to TRBD2. The CDR3 contains 19 residues. CDR1 SGHTA and CDR2 FQGNSA come from the germline V gene. V shed 6 bases, J shed 0 bases, and the junction held 10 bases outside the gene matches. The CDR3 DNA is TGTGCCAGCAGGCGCACCGGGACTAGCGGGGGGCGTAGCACAGATACGCAGTATTTT. Translating gives CASRRTGTSGGRSTDTQYF. The variable domain in full, completed from reference TRBV7-2 and TRBJ2-3, reads GAGVSQSPSNKVTEKGKDVELRCDPISGHTALYWYRQSLGQGLEFLIYFQGNSAPDKSGLPSDRFSAERTGGSVSTLTIQRTQQEDSAVYLCASRRTGTSGGRSTDTQYFGPGTRLTVL.

This clone was counted between two and nine times. The rearrangement joins TRBV7-6 to TRBJ2-1, with 11 bases aligning to TRBD1. Trimming at V came to 5 bases and at J to 6 bases, leaving 6 bases not matched to a gene. The CDR3 is made up of 15 amino acids. From germline, CDR1 is SGHVS and CDR2 FNYEAQ. In nucleotides, the CDR3 is TGTGCCAGCAGCCCCGGGACAGGGGGGCTCAATGAGCAGTTCTTC. Amino acid sequence: CASSPGTGGLNEQFF.

The J gene is TRBJ1-5, the V gene TRBV28, with D unresolved. The germline V and J ends were trimmed by 8 bases and 0 bases, with 14 bases remaining between them. This CDR3 has 15 residues. Germline values: CDR1 MDHEN, CDR2 SYDVKM. DNA of the CDR3: TGTGCCAGCCTAAGTCCGGCAGGTAGCAATCAGCCCCAGCATTTT. It is translated as CASLSPAGSNQPQHF.

The chain has TRBV5-4 and TRBJ1-4; 8 bases are a match to TRBD1. Germline-derived CDR1 and CDR2 are SGHNT and YYREEE (reference sequence). This CDR3 is built from 16 residues. Losses at the gene ends were 2 bases for V and 3 bases for J; bases not matched to a gene: 6. CDR3 loop: CASSFRQGAANEKLFF. The CDR3 region has the DNA TGTGCCAGCAGCTTTAGGCAGGGGGCGGCTAATGAAAAACTGTTTTTT.

This chain connects TRBV7-2 to TRBJ1-1; a possible D gene is TRBD1 (5 bases). The germline gives CDR1 SGHTA, CDR2 FQGNSA. CDR3 length: 17 amino acids. Trimming shortened V by 2 bases and J by 0 bases, and 16 bases separated the two germline ends. The DNA for the CDR3 is TGTGCCAGCAGCTTATTGGGGCACGGCACCATGAACACTGAAGCTTTCTTT. It codes for CASSLLGHGTMNTEAFF.

The chain couples TRBV4-3 to TRBJ1-3; D is possibly TRBD1 (6 bases). Between the trimmed V and J ends, which lost 1 base and 2 bases, there was a span of 12 bases. This CDR3 region has 16 residues. Germline CDR1 LGHNA, CDR2 YSLEER. The CDR3 is CASSQALQGTGNTIYF. DNA of the CDR3: TGCGCCAGCAGCCAAGCCTTACAGGGCACTGGAAACACCATATATTTT.

The chain combines TRBV2 with TRBJ2-1, with D uncertain. The germline V and J ends were trimmed by 8 bases and 4 bases, with 12 bases remaining between them. This CDR3 is 13 amino acids long. Germline V gene lookup returns CDR1 SNHLY and CDR2 FYNNEI. The CDR3 DNA sequence: TGTGCCAGCGACTGGCTCGCGTACAATGAGCAGTTCTTC. It codes for CASDWLAYNEQFF.

The J gene is TRBJ2-3, the V gene TRBV7-2; D is undetermined. Per the germline V gene, CDR1 is SGHTA and CDR2 is FQGNSA. The length of the CDR3 is 13 residues. Trimming left V 3 bases short and J 3 bases short, with 7 bases between. The CDR3 is CASSFGSTDTQYF. The CDR3 DNA sequence: TGTGCCAGCAGCTTCGGGTCGACAGATACGCAGTATTTT. Combining the CDR3 with reference TRBV7-2 and TRBJ2-3 gives the whole variable domain GAGVSQSPSNKVTEKGKDVELRCDPISGHTALYWYRQSLGQGLEFLIYFQGNSAPDKSGLPSDRFSAERTGGSVSTLTIQRTQQEDSAVYLCASSFGSTDTQYFGPGTRLTVL.

The chain combines TRBV7-2 with TRBJ2-7; D is possibly TRBD2 (7 bases). Trimming removed 3 bases from V and 4 bases from J, with 22 bases in between. The CDR3 has 17 residues. CDR1 is SGHTA, CDR2 FQGNSA, per germline. The CDR3 loop is CASSFGPSGGGSYEQYF. Written as DNA, the CDR3 is TGTGCCAGCAGCTTCGGGCCGTCGGGCGGGGGCAGTTACGAGCAGTACTTC.

The gene calls are TRBV28 and TRBJ1-3, with unresolved D. The CDR3 extends over 14 amino acids. Between the trimmed V and J ends, which lost 2 bases and 2 bases, there was a span of 7 bases. CDR1 is MDHEN, CDR2 SYDVKM, per germline. CDR3 DNA: TGTGCCAGCAGTTTAGTCCAGGCTGGAAACACCATATATTTT. The encoded protein is CASSLVQAGNTIYF.

The chain combines TRBV6-4 with TRBJ1-3; D uncertain. CDR1 MRHNA and CDR2 SNTAGT come from the germline V gene. The CDR3 spans 14 residues. V dropped 2 bases and J dropped 0 bases, with 5 bases sitting between them. Here the CDR3 DNA reads TGTGCCAGCAGTGACGAGTACTCTGGAAACACCATATATTTT. Its protein is CASSDEYSGNTIYF.

The V and J genes are TRBV2 and TRBJ2-5; D perhaps matches TRBD2 (5 bases). The CDR3 has 15 residues. CDR1 is SNHLY, CDR2 FYNNEI, per germline. V was pared by 2 bases and J by 2 bases, with 12 bases between. CDR3 region: CASSEQRTPQETQYF. DNA of the CDR3: TGTGCCAGCAGTGAACAGAGGACTCCACAAGAGACCCAGTACTTC. The full variable domain, its missing parts supplied by reference TRBV2 and TRBJ2-5, is EPEVTQTPSHQVTQMGQEVILRCVPISNHLYFYWYRQILGQKVEFLVSFYNNEISEKSEIFDDQFSVERPDGSNFTLKIRSTKLEDSAMYFCASSEQRTPQETQYFGPGTRLLVL.

V and J are TRBV5-4 and TRBJ1-6, with 8 bases matching TRBD1. Trimming took 8 bases from V and 10 from J; bases not matched to a gene: 14. Germline-derived CDR1 and CDR2 are SGHNT and YYREEE (reference sequence). CDR3 length: 15 residues. The CDR3, as DNA: TGTGCCAGGAACCAGCTCCCAGGGGGCGCATCACCCCTCCACTTT. Its translation: CARNQLPGGASPLHF.

The V gene is TRBV7-2, the J gene TRBJ1-1, with no clear D. Germline V gives CDR1 SGHTA, CDR2 FQGNSA. V dropped 6 bases and J dropped 0 bases, with 8 bases sitting between them. CDR3 length equals 13 residues. The CDR3 region is CASREDMNTEAFF. For the CDR3, the DNA is TGTGCCAGCAGAGAAGACATGAACACTGAAGCTTTCTTT.

The chain combines TRBV2 with TRBJ2-2, with D unclear. This CDR3 has 13 residues. The germline V gene encodes CDR1 SNHLY and CDR2 FYNNEI. The V end was cut by 2 bases, the J end by 4 bases, with 5 bases between. The chain's CDR3 is CASSESGTGELFF. The CDR3 DNA sequence: TGTGCCAGCAGTGAATCGGGCACCGGGGAGCTGTTTTTT.

This clone was found a few times. The gene calls are TRBV7-3 and TRBJ1-6; D gene ambiguous. The V gene lost 3 bases and the J gene lost 9 bases, with 3 bases spanning the gap. This CDR3 is 11 amino acids long. Germline V gene data show CDR1 as SGHTA and CDR2 as FQGTGA. The CDR3 DNA follows: TGTGCCAGCAGCTTCCTTTCACCCCTCCACTTT. Translation: CASSFLSPLHF.

CDR3 in amino acids: CASSFRVDTEAFF. The CDR3 region has the DNA TGCGCCAGCAGCTTCCGAGTCGACACTGAAGCTTTCTTT. This sequence joins TRBV5-1 and TRBJ1-1, with D uncertain. The CDR3 runs to 13 residues. Per the germline V gene, CDR1 is SGHRS and CDR2 is YFSETQ. Trimming took 2 bases from V and 3 from J, leaving 8 bases between them.

The rearrangement uses TRBV5-4 and TRBJ2-1, with D uncertain. The CDR3 is 14 residues long. Trimming took 0 bases from V and 4 from J, leaving 8 bases between them. Germline V gene lookup returns CDR1 SGHNT and CDR2 YYREEE (reference sequence). The CDR3 here is CASSLANLYNEQFF. The CDR3 nucleotides are TGTGCCAGCAGCTTGGCGAACTTATACAATGAGCAGTTCTTC.

With regard to this clone: At one boundary the junction diverges from the germline segment, which might be a read error. The J gene is TRBJ1-2, the V gene TRBV7-7, with 7 bases fitting TRBD1. The CDR3 is made up of 13 amino acids. Germline V gives CDR1 SSHAT, CDR2 FNYEAQ (reference sequence). For the CDR3, the DNA is TGTGCTAGCAGCCGGGACAGCCCTCATGGCTACACCTTC. Its translation: CASSRDSPHGYTF. Based on the CDR3 plus reference TRBV7-7 and TRBJ1-2, the full variable domain is GAGVSQSPRYKVTKRGQDVTLRCDPISSHATLYWYQQALGQGPEFLTYFNYEAQPDKSGLPSDRFSAERPEGSISTLTIQRTEQRDSAMYRCASSRDSPHGYTFGSGTRLTVV.

This rearrangement joins TRBV7-8 to TRBJ2-1; D is possibly TRBD2 (6 bases). CDR1 and CDR2 (germline): SGHVS, FQNEAQ. V was shortened by 0 bases and J by 6 bases, with 15 bases between the two germline ends. The CDR3 contains 16 residues. CDR3: CASSLAEGQGRNEQFF. The CDR3 DNA reads as TGTGCCAGCAGCTTAGCGGAGGGGCAGGGCCGCAATGAGCAGTTCTTC.